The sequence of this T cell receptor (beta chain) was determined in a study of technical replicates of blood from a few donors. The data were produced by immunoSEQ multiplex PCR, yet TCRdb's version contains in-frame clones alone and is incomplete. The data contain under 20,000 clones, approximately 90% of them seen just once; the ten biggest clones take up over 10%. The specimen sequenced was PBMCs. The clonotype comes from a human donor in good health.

The CDR3 DNA reads as TGTGCCAGCAGCCCTCTGGCGGGGACAGTAATTTACGAGCAGTACTTC. Protein sequence: CASSPLAGTVIYEQYF. J is TRBJ2-7 and V is TRBV21-1; the DNA was not compared with TRBD1, the D call given in the table. TRBV21-1 is a recognized pseudogene. The CDR3 spans 16 residues.